This T cell receptor (beta chain) emerged from a study of shared clonotypes between healthy human individuals. Overall study results and limits: The four-donor shared clonotypes exceeded non-shared clonotypes in generation probability, with non-shared ones scoring lower.

Profiled with immunoSEQ multiplex PCR; TCRdb holds only in-frame clones, not every one. The table shows some 2,500,000 clones, with just under 95% occurring only once. Every donor, a Caucasian adult, lived in Nashville, Tennessee. Trimming pared 9 bases from V and 1 base from J, leaving 14 bases between. The CDR3 has 14 amino acids. CDR1 is LNHDA and CDR2 is SQIVND in the germline V gene (reference sequence). Notes on this clone: The antigen remains undetermined.

The rearrangement uses TRBV19 and TRBJ2-3; D possibly matches TRBD1 or TRBD2 (6 bases each). Sequenced input: naive CD4+ T cells from PBMCs. As for subset: CD45RA+ positively selected. The TCR comes from a man aged 18 to 29 in good health. Some clones in this sample may be carry-over from other donors' samples. For the CDR3, the DNA is TGTGCCAGCTCTAAGGGGGGCCGCACAGATACGCAGTATTTT. It yields the protein CASSKGGRTDTQYF. The full variable domain, with the rest looked up from reference TRBV19 and TRBJ2-3, is DGGITQSPKYLFRKEGQNVTLSCEQNLNHDAMYWYRQDPGQGLRLIYYSQIVNDFQKGDIAEGYSVSREKKESFPLTVTSAQKNPTAFYLCASSKGGRTDTQYFGPGTRLTVL.